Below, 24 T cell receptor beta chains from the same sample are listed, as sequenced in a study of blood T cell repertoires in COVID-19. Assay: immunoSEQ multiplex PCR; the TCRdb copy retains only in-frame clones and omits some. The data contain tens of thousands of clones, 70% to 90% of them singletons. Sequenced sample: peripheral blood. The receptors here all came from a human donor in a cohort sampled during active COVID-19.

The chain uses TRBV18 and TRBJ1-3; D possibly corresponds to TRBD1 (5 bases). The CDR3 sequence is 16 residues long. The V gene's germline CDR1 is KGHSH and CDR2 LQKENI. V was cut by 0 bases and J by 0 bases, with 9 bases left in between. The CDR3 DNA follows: TGTGCCAGCTCACCACCTGCGGGGGGCTCTGGAAACACCATATATTTT. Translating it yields CASSPPAGGSGNTIYF. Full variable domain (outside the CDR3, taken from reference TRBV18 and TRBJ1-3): NAGVMQNPRHLVRRRGQEARLRCSPMKGHSHVYWYRQLPEEGLKFMVYLQKENIIDESGMPKERFSAEFPKEGPSILRIQQVVRGDSAAYFCASSPPAGGSGNTIYFGEGSWLTVV.

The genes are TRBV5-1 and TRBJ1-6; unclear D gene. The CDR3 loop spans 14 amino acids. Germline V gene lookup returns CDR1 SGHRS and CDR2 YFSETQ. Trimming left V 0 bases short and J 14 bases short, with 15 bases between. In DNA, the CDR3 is TGCGCCAGCAGCTTGGAACGTTGGCCCTCCACCCTCCACTTT. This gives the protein CASSLERWPSTLHF. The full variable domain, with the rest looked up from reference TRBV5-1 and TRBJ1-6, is KAGVTQTPRYLIKTRGQQVTLSCSPISGHRSVSWYQQTPGQGLQFLFEYFSETQRNKGNFPGRFSGRQFSNSRSEMNVSTLELGDSALYLCASSLERWPSTLHFGNGTRLTVT.

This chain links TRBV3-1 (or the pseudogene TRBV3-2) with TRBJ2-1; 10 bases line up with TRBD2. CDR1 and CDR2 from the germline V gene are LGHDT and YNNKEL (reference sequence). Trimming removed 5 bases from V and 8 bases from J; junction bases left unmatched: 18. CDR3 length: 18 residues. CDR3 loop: CASSNPRSGGARDYEQFF. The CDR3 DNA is TGTGCCAGCAGCAACCCGAGGAGCGGGGGGGCCCGTGATTATGAGCAGTTCTTC.

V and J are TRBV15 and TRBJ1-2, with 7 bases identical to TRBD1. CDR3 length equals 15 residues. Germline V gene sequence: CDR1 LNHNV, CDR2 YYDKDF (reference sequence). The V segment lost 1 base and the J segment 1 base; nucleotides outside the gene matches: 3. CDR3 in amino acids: CATSRVDRDNYGYTF. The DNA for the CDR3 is TGTGCCACCAGCAGAGTCGACAGGGATAACTATGGCTACACCTTC.

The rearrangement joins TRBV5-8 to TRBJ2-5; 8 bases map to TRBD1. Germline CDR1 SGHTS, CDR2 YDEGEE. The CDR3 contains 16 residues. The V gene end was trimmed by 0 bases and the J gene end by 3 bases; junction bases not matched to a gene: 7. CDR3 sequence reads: CASSLEAGGGKETQYF. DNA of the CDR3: TGTGCCAGCAGCTTGGAGGCAGGGGGCGGGAAAGAGACCCAGTACTTC.

Here the CDR3 DNA reads TGTGCCAGCAGTCCACAGGGTGACTATGGCTACACCTTC. Encoded protein: CASSPQGDYGYTF. The rearrangement joins TRBV7-2 to TRBJ1-2; D may be TRBD1 (6 bases). Germline CDR1 and CDR2: SGHTA and FQGNSA. This CDR3 is 13 amino acids long. Deletions cut 6 bases from V and 3 bases from J, with 11 bases between. The full variable domain, rest sourced from reference TRBV7-2 and TRBJ1-2, is GAGVSQSPSNKVTEKGKDVELRCDPISGHTALYWYRQSLGQGLEFLIYFQGNSAPDKSGLPSDRFSAERTGGSVSTLTIQRTQQEDSAVYLCASSPQGDYGYTFGSGTRLTVV.

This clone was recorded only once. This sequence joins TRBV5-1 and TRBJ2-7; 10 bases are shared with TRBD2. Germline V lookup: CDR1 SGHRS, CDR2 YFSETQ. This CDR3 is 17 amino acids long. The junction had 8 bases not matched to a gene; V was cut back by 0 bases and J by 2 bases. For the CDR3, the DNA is TGCGCCAGCAGCTTGGATCGGCGGCTAGCGGGGGCCTACGAGCAGTACTTC. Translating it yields CASSLDRRLAGAYEQYF.

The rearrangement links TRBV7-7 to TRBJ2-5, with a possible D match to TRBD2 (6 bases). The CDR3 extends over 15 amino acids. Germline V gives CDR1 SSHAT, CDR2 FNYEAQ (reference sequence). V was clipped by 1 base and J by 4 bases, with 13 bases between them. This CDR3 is CASSLGVGGAETQYF. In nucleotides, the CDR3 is TGTGCCAGCAGCTTAGGAGTTGGAGGGGCAGAGACCCAGTACTTC.

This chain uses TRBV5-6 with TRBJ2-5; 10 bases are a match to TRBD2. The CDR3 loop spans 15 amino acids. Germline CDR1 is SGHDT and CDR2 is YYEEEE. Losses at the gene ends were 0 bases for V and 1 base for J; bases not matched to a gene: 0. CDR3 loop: CASSLGLAGQETQYF. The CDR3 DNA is TGTGCCAGCAGCTTGGGACTAGCGGGCCAAGAGACCCAGTACTTC.

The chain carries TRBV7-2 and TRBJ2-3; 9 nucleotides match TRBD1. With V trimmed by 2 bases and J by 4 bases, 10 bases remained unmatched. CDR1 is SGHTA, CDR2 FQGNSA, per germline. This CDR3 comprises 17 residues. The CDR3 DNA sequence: TGTGCCAGCAGCTTACGCGGGTACAGGGGGCAATCAGATACGCAGTATTTT. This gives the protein CASSLRGYRGQSDTQYF.

CDR3 amino acids: CASSPTGLGETQYF. The CDR3, as DNA: TGTGCCAGCAGTCCGACAGGGTTAGGGGAGACCCAGTACTTC. The V and J genes are TRBV28 and TRBJ2-5, with 7 bases aligning to TRBD1. Germline loops: CDR1 MDHEN, CDR2 SYDVKM. The ends lost 5 bases at V and 5 bases at J; junction bases unmatched: 8. This CDR3 has 14 residues.

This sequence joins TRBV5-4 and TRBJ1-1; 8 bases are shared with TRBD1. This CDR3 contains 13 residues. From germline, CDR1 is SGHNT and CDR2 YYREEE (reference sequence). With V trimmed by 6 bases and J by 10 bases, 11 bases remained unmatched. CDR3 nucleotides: TGTGCCAGCACCGTCCCGGGACAGGTGGGAGCTTTCTTT. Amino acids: CASTVPGQVGAFF.

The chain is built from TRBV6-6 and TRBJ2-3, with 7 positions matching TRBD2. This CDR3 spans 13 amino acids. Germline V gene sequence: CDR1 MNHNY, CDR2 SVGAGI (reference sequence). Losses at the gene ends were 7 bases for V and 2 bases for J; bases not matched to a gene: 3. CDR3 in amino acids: CASNRGVTDTQYF. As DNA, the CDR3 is TGTGCCAGCAACCGGGGGGTCACAGATACGCAGTATTTT.

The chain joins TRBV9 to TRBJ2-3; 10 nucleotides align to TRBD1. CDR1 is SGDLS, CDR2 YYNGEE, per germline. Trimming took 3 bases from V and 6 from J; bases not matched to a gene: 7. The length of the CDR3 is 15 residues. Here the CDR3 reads CASSGWTGGTDTQYF. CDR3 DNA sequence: TGTGCCAGCAGCGGGTGGACAGGGGGAACGGATACGCAGTATTTT.

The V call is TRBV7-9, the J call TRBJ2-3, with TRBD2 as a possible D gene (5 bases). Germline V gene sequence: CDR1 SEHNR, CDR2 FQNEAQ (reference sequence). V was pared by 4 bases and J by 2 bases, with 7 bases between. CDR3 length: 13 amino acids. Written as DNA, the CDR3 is TGTGCCAGCAGCTCAGCGGCCACAGATACGCAGTATTTT. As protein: CASSSAATDTQYF.

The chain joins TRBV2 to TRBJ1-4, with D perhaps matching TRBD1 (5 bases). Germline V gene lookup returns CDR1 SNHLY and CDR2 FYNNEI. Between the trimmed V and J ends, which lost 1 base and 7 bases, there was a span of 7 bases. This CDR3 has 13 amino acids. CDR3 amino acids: CASSEVGGEKLFF. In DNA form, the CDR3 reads TGTGCCAGCAGTGAAGTGGGGGGTGAAAAACTGTTTTTT.

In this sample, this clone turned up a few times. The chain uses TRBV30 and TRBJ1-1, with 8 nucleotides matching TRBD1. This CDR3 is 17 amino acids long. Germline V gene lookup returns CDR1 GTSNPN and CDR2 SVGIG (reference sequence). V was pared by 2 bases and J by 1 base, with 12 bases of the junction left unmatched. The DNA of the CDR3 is TGTGCCTGGAGTTTTGGGACAGGCTACGCGAGGAACACTGAAGCTTTCTTT. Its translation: CAWSFGTGYARNTEAFF.

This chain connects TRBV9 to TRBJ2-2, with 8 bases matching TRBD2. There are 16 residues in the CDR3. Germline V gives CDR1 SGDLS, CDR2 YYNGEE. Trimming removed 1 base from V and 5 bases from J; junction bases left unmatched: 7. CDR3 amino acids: CASSVRGGSETGELFF. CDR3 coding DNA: TGTGCCAGCAGCGTACGGGGGGGCTCGGAGACCGGGGAGCTGTTTTTT.

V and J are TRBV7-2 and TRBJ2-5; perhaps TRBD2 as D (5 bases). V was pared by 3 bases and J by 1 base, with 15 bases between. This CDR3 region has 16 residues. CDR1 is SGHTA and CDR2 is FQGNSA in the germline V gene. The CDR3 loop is CASSLWAGGSQETQYF. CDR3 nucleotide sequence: TGTGCCAGCAGCTTGTGGGCGGGCGGCTCCCAAGAGACCCAGTACTTC.

CDR3 loop: CASSIDQAARPQHF. In DNA, the CDR3 is TGTGCCAGTAGTATAGATCAAGCGGCAAGGCCCCAGCATTTT. The chain combines TRBV19 with TRBJ1-5, with D unclear. The germline V and J ends were trimmed by 0 bases and 9 bases, with 12 bases remaining between them. CDR3 size: 14 residues. Germline CDR1 and CDR2: LNHDA and SQIVND (reference sequence).

The CDR3 sequence: CASSVTGGEAFF. The DNA for the CDR3 is TGTGCCAGCAGCGTGACAGGGGGGGAAGCTTTCTTT. The genes are TRBV9 and TRBJ1-1, with 9 bases matching TRBD1. The germline V gene encodes CDR1 SGDLS and CDR2 YYNGEE. V lost 2 bases, J lost 8 bases, and 1 base stayed unmatched. The CDR3 runs 12 residues.

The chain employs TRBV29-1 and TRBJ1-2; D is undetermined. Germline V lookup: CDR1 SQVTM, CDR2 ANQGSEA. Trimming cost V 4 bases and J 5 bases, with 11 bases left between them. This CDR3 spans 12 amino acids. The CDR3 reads CSVVGGMYGYTF. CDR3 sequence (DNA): TGCAGCGTTGTAGGCGGGATGTATGGCTACACCTTC. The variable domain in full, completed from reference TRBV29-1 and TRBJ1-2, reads SAVISQKPSRDICQRGTSLTIQCQVDSQVTMMFWYRQQPGQSLTLIATANQGSEATYESGFVIDKFPISRPNLTFSTLTVSNMSPEDSSIYLCSVVGGMYGYTFGSGTRLTVV.

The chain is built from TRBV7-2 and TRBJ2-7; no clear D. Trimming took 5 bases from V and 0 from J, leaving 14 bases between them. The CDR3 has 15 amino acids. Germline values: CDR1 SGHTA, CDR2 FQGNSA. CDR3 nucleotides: TGTGCCAGCAGCCCCCGCGCCTCTCGCTCCTACGAGCAGTACTTC. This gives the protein CASSPRASRSYEQYF.

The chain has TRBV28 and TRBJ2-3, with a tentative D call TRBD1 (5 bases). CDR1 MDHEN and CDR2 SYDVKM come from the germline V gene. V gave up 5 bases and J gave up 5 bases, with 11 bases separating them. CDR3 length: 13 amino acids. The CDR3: CASSLTGGDTQYF. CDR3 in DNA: TGTGCCAGCAGTCTCACAGGTGGAGATACGCAGTATTTT.